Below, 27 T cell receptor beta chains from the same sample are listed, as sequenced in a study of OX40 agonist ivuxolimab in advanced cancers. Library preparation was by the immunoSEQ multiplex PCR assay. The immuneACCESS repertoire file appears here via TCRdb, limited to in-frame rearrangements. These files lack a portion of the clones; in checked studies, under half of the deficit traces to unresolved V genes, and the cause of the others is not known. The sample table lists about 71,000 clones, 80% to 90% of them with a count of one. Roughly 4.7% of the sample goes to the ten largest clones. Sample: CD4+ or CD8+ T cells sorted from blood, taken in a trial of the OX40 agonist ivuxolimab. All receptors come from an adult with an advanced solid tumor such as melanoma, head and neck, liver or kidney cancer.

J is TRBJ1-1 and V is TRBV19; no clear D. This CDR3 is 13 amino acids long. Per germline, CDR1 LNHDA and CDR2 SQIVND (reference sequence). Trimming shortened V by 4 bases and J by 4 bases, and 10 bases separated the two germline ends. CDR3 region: CASSTSRSTEAFF. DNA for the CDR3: TGTGCCAGTAGTACCAGTAGGAGCACTGAAGCTTTCTTT.

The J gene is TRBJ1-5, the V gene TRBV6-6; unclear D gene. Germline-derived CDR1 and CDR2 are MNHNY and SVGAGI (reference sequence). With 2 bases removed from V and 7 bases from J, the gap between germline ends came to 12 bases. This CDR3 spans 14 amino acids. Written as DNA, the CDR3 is TGTGCCAGCAGTTACCTCGACAATATCCAGCCCCAGCATTTT. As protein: CASSYLDNIQPQHF.

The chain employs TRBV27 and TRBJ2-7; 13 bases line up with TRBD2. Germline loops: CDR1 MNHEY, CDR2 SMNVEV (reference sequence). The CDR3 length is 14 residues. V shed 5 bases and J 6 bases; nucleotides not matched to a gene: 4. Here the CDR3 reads CASSLLAGGSEQYF. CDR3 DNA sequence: TGTGCCAGCAGTCTACTAGCGGGAGGGAGCGAGCAGTACTTC.

CDR3 protein: CASSLEQGGNTEAFF. The CDR3 DNA sequence: TGTGCCAGCAGCTTGGAACAGGGGGGAAACACTGAAGCTTTCTTT. The chain has TRBV5-8 and TRBJ1-1, with TRBD1 matching over 8 bases. The germline V gene encodes CDR1 SGHTS and CDR2 YDEGEE. This CDR3 region has 15 residues. V lost 0 bases and J lost 2; bases outside the gene matches: 3.

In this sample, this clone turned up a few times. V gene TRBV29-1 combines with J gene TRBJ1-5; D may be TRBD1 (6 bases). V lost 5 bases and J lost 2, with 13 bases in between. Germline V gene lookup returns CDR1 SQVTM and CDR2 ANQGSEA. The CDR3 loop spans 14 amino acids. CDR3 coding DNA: TGCAGCGTTACTACAGGGAACGGCAATCAGCCCCAGCATTTT. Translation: CSVTTGNGNQPQHF.

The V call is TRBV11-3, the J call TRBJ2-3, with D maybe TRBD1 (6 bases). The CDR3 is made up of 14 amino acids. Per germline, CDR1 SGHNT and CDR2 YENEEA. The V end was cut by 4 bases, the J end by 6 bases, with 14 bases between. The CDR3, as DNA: TGTGCCAGCAGCTACAATACAGGGTCCGATACGCAGTATTTT. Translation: CASSYNTGSDTQYF.

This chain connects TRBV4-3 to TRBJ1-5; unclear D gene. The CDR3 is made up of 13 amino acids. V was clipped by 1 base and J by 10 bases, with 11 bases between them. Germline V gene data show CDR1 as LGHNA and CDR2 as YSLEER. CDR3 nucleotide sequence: TGCGCCAGCAGCCAAGTTCCGGCGTCTCCCCAGCATTTT. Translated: CASSQVPASPQHF.

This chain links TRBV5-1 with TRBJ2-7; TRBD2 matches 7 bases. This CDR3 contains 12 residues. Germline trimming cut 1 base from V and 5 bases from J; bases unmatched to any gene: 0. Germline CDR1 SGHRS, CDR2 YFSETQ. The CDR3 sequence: CASSLTSDEQYF. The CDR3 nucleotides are TGCGCCAGCAGCTTGACTAGCGACGAGCAGTACTTC.

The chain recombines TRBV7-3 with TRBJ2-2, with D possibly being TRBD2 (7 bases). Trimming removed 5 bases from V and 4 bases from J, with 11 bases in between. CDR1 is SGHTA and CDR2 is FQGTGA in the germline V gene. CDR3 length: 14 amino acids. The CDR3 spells CASSRGAGTGELFF. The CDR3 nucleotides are TGTGCCAGCAGCCGGGGGGCGGGCACCGGGGAGCTGTTTTTT.

The CDR3 DNA sequence: TGTGCTAGTGGTTCGCCCGCGGGGCTCTCTGGGGCCAACGTCCTGACTTTC. Amino acids: CASGSPAGLSGANVLTF. J is TRBJ2-6 and V is TRBV12-5; a possible D gene is TRBD2 (6 bases). The CDR3 runs to 17 residues. Germline V gene lookup returns CDR1 LGHNT and CDR2 FRNRAP. V was shortened by 4 bases and J by 0 bases, with 13 bases between the two germline ends. Variable domain in full (rest from reference TRBV12-5 and TRBJ2-6): DARVTQTPRHKVTEMGQEVTMRCQPILGHNTVFWYRQTMMQGLELLAYFRNRAPLDDSGMPKDRFSAEMPDATLATLKIQPSEPRDSAVYFCASGSPAGLSGANVLTFGAGSRLTVL.

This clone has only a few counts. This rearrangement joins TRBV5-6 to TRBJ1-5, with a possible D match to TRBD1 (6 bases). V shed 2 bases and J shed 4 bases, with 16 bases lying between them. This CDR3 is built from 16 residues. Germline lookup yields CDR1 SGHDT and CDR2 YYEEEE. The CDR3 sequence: CASSLLGRGGNQPQHF. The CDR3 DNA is TGTGCCAGCAGCTTACTTGGCAGGGGAGGGAATCAGCCCCAGCATTTT.

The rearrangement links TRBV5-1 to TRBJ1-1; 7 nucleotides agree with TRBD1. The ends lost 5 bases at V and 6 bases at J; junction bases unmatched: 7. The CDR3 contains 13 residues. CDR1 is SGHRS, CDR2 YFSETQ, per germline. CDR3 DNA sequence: TGCGCCAGCAGTCGTGACAGGGAGCCTGAAGCTTTCTTT. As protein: CASSRDREPEAFF. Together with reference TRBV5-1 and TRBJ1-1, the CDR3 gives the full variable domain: KAGVTQTPRYLIKTRGQQVTLSCSPISGHRSVSWYQQTPGQGLQFLFEYFSETQRNKGNFPGRFSGRQFSNSRSEMNVSTLELGDSALYLCASSRDREPEAFFGQGTRLTVV.

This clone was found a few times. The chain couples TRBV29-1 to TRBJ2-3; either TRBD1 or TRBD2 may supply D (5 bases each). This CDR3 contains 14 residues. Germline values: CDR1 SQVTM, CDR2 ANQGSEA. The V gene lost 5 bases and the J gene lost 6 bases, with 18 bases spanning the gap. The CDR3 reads CSVPDPGTQDTQYF. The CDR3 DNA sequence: TGCAGCGTTCCAGACCCGGGGACCCAGGATACGCAGTATTTT.

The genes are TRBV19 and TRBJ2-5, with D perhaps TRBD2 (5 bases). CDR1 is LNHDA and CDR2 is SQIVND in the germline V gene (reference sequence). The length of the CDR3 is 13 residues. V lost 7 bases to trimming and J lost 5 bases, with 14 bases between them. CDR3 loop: CASTDPGSETQYF. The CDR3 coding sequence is TGTGCCAGTACCGATCCGGGGAGTGAGACCCAGTACTTC.

CDR3: CAWSALISTYNEQFF. The CDR3 DNA is TGTGCCTGGAGCGCCCTAATTAGTACTTACAATGAGCAGTTCTTC. The gene calls are TRBV30 and TRBJ2-1, with D unclear. The CDR3 is made up of 15 amino acids. V was clipped by 3 bases and J by 4 bases, with 16 bases between them. Germline lookup yields CDR1 GTSNPN and CDR2 SVGIG (reference sequence).

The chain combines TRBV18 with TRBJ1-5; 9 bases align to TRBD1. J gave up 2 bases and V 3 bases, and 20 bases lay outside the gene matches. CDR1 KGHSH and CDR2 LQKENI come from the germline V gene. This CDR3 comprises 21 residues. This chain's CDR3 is CASSPPPRGTGRDPGNQPQHF. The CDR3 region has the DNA TGTGCCAGCTCACCGCCTCCCCGAGGGACAGGGAGGGATCCGGGCAATCAGCCCCAGCATTTT.

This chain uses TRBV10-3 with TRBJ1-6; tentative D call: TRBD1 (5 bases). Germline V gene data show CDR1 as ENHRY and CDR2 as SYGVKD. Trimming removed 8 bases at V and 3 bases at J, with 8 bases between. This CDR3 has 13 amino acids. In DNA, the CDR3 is TGTGCCATCCGGACATACTATAATTCACCCCTCCACTTT. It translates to CAIRTYYNSPLHF.

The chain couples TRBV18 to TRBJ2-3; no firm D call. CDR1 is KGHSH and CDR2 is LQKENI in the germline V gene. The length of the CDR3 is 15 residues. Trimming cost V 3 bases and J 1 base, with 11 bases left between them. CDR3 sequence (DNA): TGTGCCAGCTCACCGCAGGCTGGGGGCACAGATACGCAGTATTTT. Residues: CASSPQAGGTDTQYF.

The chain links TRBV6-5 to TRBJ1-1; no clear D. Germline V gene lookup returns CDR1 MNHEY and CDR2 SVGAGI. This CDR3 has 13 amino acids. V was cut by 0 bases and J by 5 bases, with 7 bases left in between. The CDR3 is CASSYSGRTEAFF. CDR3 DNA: TGTGCCAGCAGTTACTCAGGGAGAACTGAAGCTTTCTTT.

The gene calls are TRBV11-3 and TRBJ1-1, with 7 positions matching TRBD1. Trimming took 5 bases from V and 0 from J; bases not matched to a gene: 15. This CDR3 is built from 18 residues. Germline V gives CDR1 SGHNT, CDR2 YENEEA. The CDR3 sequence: CASSPRQGSHLLNTEAFF. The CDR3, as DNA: TGTGCCAGCAGCCCCCGACAGGGATCCCACCTACTGAACACTGAAGCTTTCTTT. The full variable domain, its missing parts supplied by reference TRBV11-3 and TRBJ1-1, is EAGVVQSPRYKIIEKKQPVAFWCNPISGHNTLYWYLQNLGQGPELLIRYENEEAVDDSQLPKDRFSAERLKGVDSTLKIQPAELGDSAVYLCASSPRQGSHLLNTEAFFGQGTRLTVV.

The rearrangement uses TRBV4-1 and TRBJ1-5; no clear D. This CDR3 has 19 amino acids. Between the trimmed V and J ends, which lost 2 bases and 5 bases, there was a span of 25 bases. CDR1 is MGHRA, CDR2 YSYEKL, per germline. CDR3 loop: CASSQYSTTDLEGDQPQHF. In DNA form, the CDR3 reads TGCGCCAGCAGCCAATATTCAACGACGGACCTGGAGGGCGATCAGCCCCAGCATTTT.

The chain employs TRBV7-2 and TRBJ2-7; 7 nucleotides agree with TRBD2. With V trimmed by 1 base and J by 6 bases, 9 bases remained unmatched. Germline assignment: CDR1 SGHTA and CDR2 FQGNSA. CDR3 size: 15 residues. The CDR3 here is CASSLGGGPPREQYF. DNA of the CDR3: TGTGCCAGCAGCTTAGGGGGGGGACCCCCCCGCGAGCAGTACTTC.

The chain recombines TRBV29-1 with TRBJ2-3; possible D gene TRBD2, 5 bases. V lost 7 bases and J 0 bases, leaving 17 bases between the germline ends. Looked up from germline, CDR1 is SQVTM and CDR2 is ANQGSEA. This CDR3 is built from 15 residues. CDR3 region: CSGLLRRSSTDTQYF. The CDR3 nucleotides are TGCAGCGGCCTCCTTAGGAGGTCTAGCACAGATACGCAGTATTTT.

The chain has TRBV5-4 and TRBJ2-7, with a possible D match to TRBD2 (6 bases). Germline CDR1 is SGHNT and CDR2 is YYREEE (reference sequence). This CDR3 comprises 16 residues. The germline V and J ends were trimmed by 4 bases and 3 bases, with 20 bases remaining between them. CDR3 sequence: CASSPRVRGPYYEQYF. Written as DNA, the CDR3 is TGTGCCAGCAGCCCTAGGGTGCGGGGACCCTACTACGAGCAGTACTTC.

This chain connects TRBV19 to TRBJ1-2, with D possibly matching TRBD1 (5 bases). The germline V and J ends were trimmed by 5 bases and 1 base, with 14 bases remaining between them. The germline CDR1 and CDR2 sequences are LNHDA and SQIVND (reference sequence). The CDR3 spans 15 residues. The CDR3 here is CASSVGTNHNYGYTF. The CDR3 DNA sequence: TGTGCCAGTAGTGTCGGGACGAACCATAACTATGGCTACACCTTC.

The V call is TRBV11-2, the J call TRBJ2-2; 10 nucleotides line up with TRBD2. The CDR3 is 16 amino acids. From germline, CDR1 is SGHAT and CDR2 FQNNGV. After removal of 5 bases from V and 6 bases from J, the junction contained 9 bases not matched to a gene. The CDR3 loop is CASSGLSGGFSGELFF. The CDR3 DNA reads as TGTGCCAGCAGCGGACTTAGCGGGGGGTTTTCCGGGGAGCTGTTTTTT.

This CDR3 reads CAWSRWAQGTPEAFF. DNA for the CDR3: TGTGCCTGGAGTAGGTGGGCTCAAGGGACACCTGAAGCTTTCTTT. The chain combines TRBV30 with TRBJ1-1; tentative D call: TRBD1 (6 bases). The V and J ends lost 2 bases and 6 bases respectively, with 19 bases between them. CDR1 and CDR2 from the germline V gene are GTSNPN and SVGIG (reference sequence). The CDR3 is 15 residues long.